Reported below is one T cell receptor beta chain. As yet, its antigen is unknown. The data stem from a study of shared clonotypes between healthy human individuals. Turning to the study itself: A couple of women and a few men aged 18 to 49 served as donors. Study-level points and caveats: In contrast to clonotypes shared by all four donors, non-shared clonotypes had lower generation probabilities. Estimated richness was generally greater in naive than memory subsets.

The CDR3 extends over 18 amino acids. With V trimmed by 3 bases and J by 1 base, 10 bases remained unmatched. Germline V gene sequence: CDR1 SEHNR, CDR2 FQNEAQ (reference sequence). Profiling relied on immunoSEQ multiplex PCR, and the TCRdb table lists in-frame clones only, not all of them. The sample has around 1.5 million clones; nearly 99% are singletons. The TCR originated in a man younger than 45 in good health. The rearrangement links TRBV7-9 to TRBJ2-3; 10 positions match TRBD2. Material for sequencing was naive CD4+ T cells sorted from blood. As to subset: CD45RA+ positively selected. The CDR3 DNA is TGTGCCAGCAGCTTCGGGACTAGCGTTAAGATACGCACAGATACGCAGTATTTT. Its protein product is CASSFGTSVKIRTDTQYF.